The 15 T cell receptor beta chains below come from one sample, sequenced in a study of OX40 agonist ivuxolimab in advanced cancers. Profiling relied on immunoSEQ multiplex PCR, and the TCRdb table lists in-frame clones only, not all of them. In the table there are approximately 51,000 clones, around 82% of which are singletons. The specimen comprised CD4+ or CD8+ T cells sorted from blood, sampled in a trial of the OX40 agonist ivuxolimab. These receptors all come from an adult with an advanced solid tumor such as melanoma, head and neck, liver or kidney cancer.

The V call is TRBV28, the J call TRBJ1-2, with D perhaps matching TRBD1 (6 bases). The length of the CDR3 is 13 residues. Germline V lookup: CDR1 MDHEN, CDR2 SYDVKM. V lost 6 bases, J lost 8 bases, and 16 bases lay in between. This CDR3 is CASSRRTVGGYTF. The CDR3 bases are TGTGCCAGCAGCCGGAGGACAGTAGGCGGCTACACCTTC.

V and J are TRBV5-5 and TRBJ2-2; tentatively, D is TRBD1 or TRBD2 (5 bases each). Germline CDR1 SGHKS, CDR2 YYEKEE (reference sequence). This CDR3 is 16 amino acids long. V lost 1 base, J lost 7 bases, and 17 bases lay in between. The CDR3 nucleotides are TGTGCCAGCAGCTTGCAGGGCGGGCCAGGTGGCGGGGAGCTGTTTTTT. Translated, it gives CASSLQGGPGGGELFF.

The chain has TRBV7-3 and TRBJ2-7; 9 nucleotides line up with TRBD2. Unmatched junction bases numbered 3, after V lost 3 bases and J lost 0 bases. Germline values: CDR1 SGHTA, CDR2 FQGTGA. There are 15 residues in the CDR3. This CDR3 is CASSFAGGPSYEQYF. CDR3 in DNA: TGTGCCAGCAGCTTCGCGGGAGGGCCCTCCTACGAGCAGTACTTC.

On this clone: Sequence at one end of the junction differs from germline and may be a read error. The chain links TRBV7-7 to TRBJ2-3; D is perhaps TRBD2 (7 bases). This CDR3 has 13 amino acids. Germline V gene data show CDR1 as SSHAT and CDR2 as FNYEAQ (reference sequence). The CDR3 DNA is TGTGCTAGCAGCCGGGGGGCAGGAGATACGCAGTATTTT. This translates into CASSRGAGDTQYF.

CDR3 residues: CASSLAQVSEQFF. DNA of the CDR3: TGTGCCAGCAGCTTAGCGCAAGTCAGTGAGCAGTTCTTC. J is TRBJ2-1 and V is TRBV7-6, with D unclear. This CDR3 spans 13 amino acids. CDR1 is SGHVS and CDR2 is FNYEAQ in the germline V gene. V was pared by 0 bases and J by 9 bases, with 9 bases between.

This chain connects TRBV18 to TRBJ2-7; D not resolved. The V gene lost 5 bases and the J gene lost 7 bases, with 12 bases spanning the gap. Looked up from germline, CDR1 is KGHSH and CDR2 is LQKENI. The CDR3 extends over 12 amino acids. CDR3 bases: TGTGCCAGCTCAGCCCTCTTGGGGGAGCAGTACTTC. Its translation is CASSALLGEQYF.

This chain links TRBV4-1 with TRBJ2-2, with 7 bases aligning to TRBD2. The germline gives CDR1 MGHRA, CDR2 YSYEKL. With 1 base clipped from V and 0 bases from J, the junction kept 11 bases outside the gene matches. This CDR3 has 19 residues. CDR3 protein: CASSQGGRVPGANTGELFF. CDR3 sequence (DNA): TGCGCCAGCAGCCAAGGAGGGAGGGTTCCGGGAGCGAACACCGGGGAGCTGTTTTTT.

The J gene is TRBJ2-5, the V gene TRBV5-1; D might be TRBD2 (5 bases). There are 13 residues in the CDR3. V lost 2 bases and J 3 bases, leaving 8 bases between the germline ends. Germline V gene data show CDR1 as SGHRS and CDR2 as YFSETQ. The CDR3 bases are TGCGCCAGCAGCTTCCGGGGAAAAGAGACCCAGTACTTC. Protein sequence: CASSFRGKETQYF.

The chain joins TRBV5-1 to TRBJ2-1, with D unclear. CDR1 is SGHRS and CDR2 is YFSETQ in the germline V gene. V was trimmed by 4 bases and J by 3 bases, leaving 11 bases between them. This CDR3 has 14 amino acids. CDR3 sequence reads: CASSLDPSYNEQFF. The CDR3, as DNA: TGCGCCAGCAGCCTGGACCCCAGCTACAATGAGCAGTTCTTC.

CDR3 in DNA: TGTGCCAGTACTAGCGGGAGGGGTATCCGCACAGATACGCAGTATTTT. Its protein product is CASTSGRGIRTDTQYF. The J gene is TRBJ2-3, the V gene TRBV2, with TRBD2 identical over 13 bases. The V and J ends lost 9 bases and 1 base, in that order; junction bases with no gene match: 7. This CDR3 is built from 16 residues. Per germline, CDR1 SNHLY and CDR2 FYNNEI. The whole variable domain, remainder taken from reference TRBV2 and TRBJ2-3, is EPEVTQTPSHQVTQMGQEVILRCVPISNHLYFYWYRQILGQKVEFLVSFYNNEISEKSEIFDDQFSVERPDGSNFTLKIRSTKLEDSAMYFCASTSGRGIRTDTQYFGPGTRLTVL.

The chain couples TRBV5-1 to TRBJ2-1; D perhaps matches TRBD2 (6 bases). CDR1 and CDR2 (germline): SGHRS, YFSETQ. V dropped 4 bases and J dropped 15 bases, with 23 bases sitting between them. The CDR3 runs to 14 residues. The CDR3 DNA follows: TGCGCCAGCAGCACCGAAGGCGGGGTAGCCCCAGCGTTCTTC. Translated, it gives CASSTEGGVAPAFF.

Remarks on this clone: This could be a read error, since a much larger clone is one nucleotide away. The chain uses TRBV5-8 and TRBJ2-7; D is ambiguous. Trimming took 0 bases from V and 4 from J, leaving 2 bases between them. Germline V CDR1 and CDR2: SGHTS, YDEGEE. The CDR3 runs 11 residues. CDR3 sequence: CASSLVYEQYF. For the CDR3, the DNA is TGTGCCAGCAGCTTGGTATACGAGCAGTACTTC.

This clone showed up just once. CDR3 nucleotide sequence: TGTGCCAGCAGTGAAGGAGGGGGCGCGAAGACCCAGTACTTC. It yields the protein CASSEGGGAKTQYF. The gene calls are TRBV6-1 and TRBJ2-5; 7 bases agree with TRBD1. CDR3 size: 14 residues. Trimming at V came to 1 base and at J to 6 bases, leaving 5 bases not matched to a gene. Germline V lookup: CDR1 MNHNS, CDR2 SASEGT.

The chain recombines TRBV4-2 with TRBJ2-1, with 12 bases aligning to TRBD2. The CDR3 extends over 17 amino acids. Trimming removed 1 base from V and 6 bases from J; junction bases left unmatched: 7. The germline V gene has CDR1 LGHNA and CDR2 YNFKEQ. The CDR3: CASSQGGGGLAGNEQFF. CDR3 sequence (DNA): TGTGCCAGCAGCCAAGGAGGTGGGGGACTAGCGGGCAATGAGCAGTTCTTC.

The chain couples TRBV5-4 to TRBJ2-5; TRBD2 matches at 8 bases. Trimming took 1 base from V and 5 from J; bases not matched to a gene: 10. The CDR3 runs to 16 residues. CDR1 and CDR2 from the germline V gene are SGHNT and YYREEE (reference sequence). The CDR3 DNA is TGTGCCAGCAGCTTGAGAACGGGAGGGCCCTGGGAGACCCAGTACTTC. It encodes CASSLRTGGPWETQYF. The complete variable domain, with remaining parts taken from reference TRBV5-4 and TRBJ2-5, reads ETGVTQSPTHLIKTRGQQVTLRCSSQSGHNTVSWYQQALGQGPQFIFQYYREEENGRGNFPPRFSGLQFPNYSSELNVNALELDDSALYLCASSLRTGGPWETQYFGPGTRLLVL.